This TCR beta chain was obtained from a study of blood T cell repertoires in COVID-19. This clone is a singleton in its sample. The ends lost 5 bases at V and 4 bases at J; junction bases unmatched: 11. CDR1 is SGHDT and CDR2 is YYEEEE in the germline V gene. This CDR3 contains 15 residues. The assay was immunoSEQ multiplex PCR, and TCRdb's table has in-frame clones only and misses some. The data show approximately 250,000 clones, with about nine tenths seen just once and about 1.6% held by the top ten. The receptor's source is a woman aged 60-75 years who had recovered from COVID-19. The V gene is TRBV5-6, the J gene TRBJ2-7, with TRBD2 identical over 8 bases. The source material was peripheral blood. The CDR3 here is CASSKFGGGPYEQYF. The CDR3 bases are TGTGCCAGCAGTAAATTTGGCGGGGGGCCATACGAGCAGTACTTC.